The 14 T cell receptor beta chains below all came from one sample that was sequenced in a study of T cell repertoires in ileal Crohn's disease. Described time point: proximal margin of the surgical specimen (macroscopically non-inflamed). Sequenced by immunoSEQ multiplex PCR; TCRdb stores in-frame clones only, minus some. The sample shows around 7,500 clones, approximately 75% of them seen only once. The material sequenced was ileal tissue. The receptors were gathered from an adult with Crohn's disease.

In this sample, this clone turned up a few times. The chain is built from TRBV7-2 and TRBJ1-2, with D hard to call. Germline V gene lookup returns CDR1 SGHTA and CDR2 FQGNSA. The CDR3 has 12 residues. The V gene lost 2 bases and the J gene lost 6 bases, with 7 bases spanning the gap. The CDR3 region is CASSLQVNGYTF. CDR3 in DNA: TGTGCCAGCAGCTTACAGGTCAATGGCTACACCTTC.

CDR3 amino acids: CASSPRDYEQYF. The DNA of the CDR3 is TGTGCCAGCAGCCCTCGAGACTACGAGCAGTACTTC. The V gene is TRBV6-5, the J gene TRBJ2-7; D not resolved. This CDR3 is 12 amino acids long. The V gene lost 6 bases and the J gene lost 3 bases, with 9 bases spanning the gap. Germline loops: CDR1 MNHEY, CDR2 SVGAGI.

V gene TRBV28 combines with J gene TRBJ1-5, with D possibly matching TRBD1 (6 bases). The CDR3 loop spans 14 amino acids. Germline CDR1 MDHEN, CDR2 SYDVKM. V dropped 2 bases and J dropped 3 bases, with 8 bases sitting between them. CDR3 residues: CASSLGQYNQPQHF. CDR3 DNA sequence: TGTGCCAGCAGTTTAGGACAGTACAATCAGCCCCAGCATTTT.

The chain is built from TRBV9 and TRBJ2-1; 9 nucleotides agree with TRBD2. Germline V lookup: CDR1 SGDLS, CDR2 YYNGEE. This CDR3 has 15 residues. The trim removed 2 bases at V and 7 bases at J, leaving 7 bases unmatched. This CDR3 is CASSVQSREGNEQFF. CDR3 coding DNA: TGTGCCAGCAGCGTGCAGTCGCGGGAGGGGAATGAGCAGTTCTTC.

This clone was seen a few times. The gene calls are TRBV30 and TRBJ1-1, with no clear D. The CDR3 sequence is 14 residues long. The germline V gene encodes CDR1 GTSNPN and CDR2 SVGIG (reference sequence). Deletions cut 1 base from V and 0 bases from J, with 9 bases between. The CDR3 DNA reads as TGTGCCTGGAGTGGTCCGAGAATGAACACTGAAGCTTTCTTT. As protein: CAWSGPRMNTEAFF.

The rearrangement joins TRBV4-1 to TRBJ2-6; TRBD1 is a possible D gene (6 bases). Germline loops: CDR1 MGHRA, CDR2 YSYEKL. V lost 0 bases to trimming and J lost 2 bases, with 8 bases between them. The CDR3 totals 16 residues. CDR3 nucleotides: TGCGCCAGCAGCCAAGATGAGGGGGCTGGGGCCAACGTCCTGACTTTC. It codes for CASSQDEGAGANVLTF.

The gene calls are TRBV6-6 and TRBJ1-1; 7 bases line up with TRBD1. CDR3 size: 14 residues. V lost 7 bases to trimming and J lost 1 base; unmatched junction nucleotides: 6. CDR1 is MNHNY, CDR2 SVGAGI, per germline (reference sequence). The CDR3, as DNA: TGTGCCAGCATCTTACAGGGGACGAACACTGAAGCTTTCTTT. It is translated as CASILQGTNTEAFF.

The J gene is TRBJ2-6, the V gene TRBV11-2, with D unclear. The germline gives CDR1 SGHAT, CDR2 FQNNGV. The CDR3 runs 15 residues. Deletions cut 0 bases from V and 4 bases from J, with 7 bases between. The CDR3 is CASSLEGSGANVLTF. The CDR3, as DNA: TGTGCCAGCAGCTTAGAGGGGTCCGGGGCCAACGTCCTGACTTTC.

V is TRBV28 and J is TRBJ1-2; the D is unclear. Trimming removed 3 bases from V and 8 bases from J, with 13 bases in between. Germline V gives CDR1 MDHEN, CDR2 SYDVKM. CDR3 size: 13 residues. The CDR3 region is CASSLAKGRGYTF. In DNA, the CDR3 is TGTGCCAGCAGTTTGGCAAAGGGTAGAGGCTACACCTTC.

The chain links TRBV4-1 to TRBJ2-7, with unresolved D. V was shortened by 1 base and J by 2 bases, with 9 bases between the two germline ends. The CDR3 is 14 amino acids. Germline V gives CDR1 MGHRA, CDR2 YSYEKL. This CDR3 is CASSQVSSPYEQYF. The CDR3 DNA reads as TGCGCCAGCAGCCAAGTATCATCCCCCTACGAGCAGTACTTC.

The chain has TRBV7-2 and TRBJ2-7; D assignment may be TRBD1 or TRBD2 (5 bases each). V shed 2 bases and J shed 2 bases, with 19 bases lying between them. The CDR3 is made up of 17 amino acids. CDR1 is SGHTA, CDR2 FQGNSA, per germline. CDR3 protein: CASSLRVGSRAAYEQYF. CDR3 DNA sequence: TGTGCCAGCAGCTTAAGAGTTGGGAGCAGGGCAGCCTACGAGCAGTACTTC.

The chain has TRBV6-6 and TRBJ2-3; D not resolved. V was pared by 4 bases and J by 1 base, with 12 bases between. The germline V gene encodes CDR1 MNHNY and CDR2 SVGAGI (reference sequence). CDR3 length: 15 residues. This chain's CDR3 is CASSLGNIGTDTQYF. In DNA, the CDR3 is TGTGCCAGCAGTTTGGGGAACATAGGCACAGATACGCAGTATTTT.

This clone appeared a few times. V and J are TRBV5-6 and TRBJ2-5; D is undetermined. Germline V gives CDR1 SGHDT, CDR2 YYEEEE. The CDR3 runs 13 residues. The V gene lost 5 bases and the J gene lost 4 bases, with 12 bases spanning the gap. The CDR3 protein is CASSLNIGETQYF. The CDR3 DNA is TGTGCCAGCAGTCTAAATATCGGAGAGACCCAGTACTTC.

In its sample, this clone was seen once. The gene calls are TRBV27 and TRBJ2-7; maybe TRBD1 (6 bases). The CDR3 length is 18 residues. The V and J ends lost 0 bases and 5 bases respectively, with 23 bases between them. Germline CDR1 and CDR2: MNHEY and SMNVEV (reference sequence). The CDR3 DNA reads TGTGCCAGCAGTTTATCGCCCCTAGGACAGTCAACCACCCACGAGCAGTACTTC. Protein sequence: CASSLSPLGQSTTHEQYF.